This T cell receptor (beta chain) was captured by sequencing in a study of PD-L1 blockade in urothelial cancer. CDR3 length: 12 residues. V was pared by 7 bases and J by 6 bases, with 2 bases of the junction left unmatched. Germline values: CDR1 SQVTM, CDR2 ANQGSEA. Sequenced by immunoSEQ multiplex PCR; TCRdb stores in-frame clones only, minus some. The table includes about 45,000 clones, 82% detected once. Time point specified: peripheral blood 6 weeks after treatment start. The TCR sequence derives from a man aged 55 to 70 with urothelial cancer. Material: PBMCs, obtained around atezolizumab (anti-PD-L1) treatment. This chain joins TRBV29-1 and TRBJ2-3; the match to TRBD2 covers 12 bases. The CDR3 loop is CSDTSGGDTQYF. The CDR3 DNA follows: TGCAGCGACACTAGCGGGGGGGATACGCAGTATTTT.